A selection of T cell receptor beta chains follows, all from one sample in a study of quantifying T cell responses using KT2 cells. TCRdb re-called the UMI-ligation and nested PCR reads with MiXCR, one entry per CDR3 protein. The table has roughly 51,000 distinct CDR3 sequences, roughly 12% seen once. What was sequenced was PBMCs spiked with cells of the T cell clone KT2. These receptor sequences come from a human donor. CDR3s include the opening cysteine and the closing phenylalanine or tryptophan. Fields, in order: clone size, J gene, V gene, D gene, CDR3 protein, CDR3 DNA. A D gene is named only where the DNA matches it firmly. Size is stated for part of the rows, as once, few or many counts, or as a class when the clone is expanded.

clone size: NA
J gene: TRBJ2-7
V gene: TRBV5-6
D gene: TRBD1
CDR3 protein: CASSSLRDSYYEQYF
CDR3 DNA: TGTGCCAGCAGCTCCTTGAGGGACAGCTACTACGAGCAGTACTTC

clone size: few
J gene: TRBJ2-7
V gene: TRBV7-3
D gene: NA
CDR3 protein: CASSLKAPSYEQYF
CDR3 DNA: TGTGCCAGCAGCTTAAAGGCCCCTTCCTACGAGCAGTACTTC

clone size: many
J gene: TRBJ2-3
V gene: TRBV20-1
D gene: NA
CDR3 protein: CSALGAWRGYTDTQYF
CDR3 DNA: TGCAGTGCCTTGGGGGCCTGGCGGGGATACACAGATACGCAGTATTTT

clone size: NA
J gene: TRBJ2-2
V gene: TRBV5-1
D gene: NA
CDR3 protein: CASSTAQGWSGELFF
CDR3 DNA: TGCGCCAGCAGCACAGCCCAGGGGTGGTCCGGGGAGCTGTTTTTT

clone size: NA
J gene: TRBJ2-7
V gene: TRBV15
D gene: NA
CDR3 protein: CATSRDTWGGTYEQYF
CDR3 DNA: TGTGCCACCAGCAGAGATACATGGGGGGGCACCTACGAGCAGTACTTC

clone size: few
J gene: TRBJ2-7
V gene: TRBV13
D gene: NA
CDR3 protein: CASSLRGAYEQYF
CDR3 DNA: TGTGCCAGCAGCTTAAGGGGCGCTTACGAGCAGTACTTC

clone size: many
J gene: TRBJ1-5
V gene: TRBV20-1
D gene: NA
CDR3 protein: CSALPGEGGNQPQHF
CDR3 DNA: TGCAGTGCTCTGCCTGGTGAGGGGGGCAATCAGCCCCAGCATTTT

clone size: NA
J gene: TRBJ2-6
V gene: TRBV7-9
D gene: NA
CDR3 protein: CASSWGRASGANVLTF
CDR3 DNA: TGTGCCAGCAGCTGGGGACGTGCCTCTGGGGCCAACGTCCTGACTTTC

clone size: many
J gene: TRBJ1-2
V gene: TRBV15
D gene: NA
CDR3 protein: CATSRDPRGMDDGYTF
CDR3 DNA: TGTGCCACCAGCAGAGATCCGAGGGGCATGGATGATGGCTACACCTTC

clone size: many
J gene: TRBJ2-1
V gene: TRBV18
D gene: NA
CDR3 protein: CASSPTALEQFF
CDR3 DNA: TGTGCCAGCTCACCCACAGCTCTAGAGCAGTTCTTC

clone size: few
J gene: TRBJ1-2
V gene: TRBV29-1
D gene: NA
CDR3 protein: CSVEGRQAGYTF
CDR3 DNA: TGCAGCGTTGAAGGTAGACAGGCGGGCTACACCTTC

clone size: many
J gene: TRBJ2-1
V gene: TRBV19
D gene: TRBD1
CDR3 protein: CASSIQAGGLDEQFF
CDR3 DNA: TGTGCCAGTAGTATTCAAGCAGGGGGCTTGGATGAGCAGTTCTTC

clone size: few
J gene: TRBJ1-5
V gene: TRBV7-8
D gene: NA
CDR3 protein: CASSFNDHQPQHF
CDR3 DNA: TGTGCCAGCAGCTTTAATGACCATCAGCCCCAGCATTTT

clone size: many
J gene: TRBJ2-7
V gene: TRBV2
D gene: NA
CDR3 protein: CASRDRLYEQYF
CDR3 DNA: TGTGCCAGCAGGGACCGACTCTACGAGCAGTACTTC

clone size: NA
J gene: TRBJ2-3
V gene: TRBV6-1
D gene: NA
CDR3 protein: CASSEGGGPRGDTQYF
CDR3 DNA: TGTGCCAGCAGTGAGGGAGGGGGGCCGCGGGGAGATACGCAGTATTTT

clone size: few
J gene: TRBJ2-6
V gene: TRBV6-4
D gene: NA
CDR3 protein: CASTLESSGANVLTF
CDR3 DNA: TGTGCCAGCACCTTGGAATCCTCTGGGGCCAACGTCCTGACTTTC

clone size: NA
J gene: TRBJ2-2
V gene: TRBV7-2
D gene: NA
CDR3 protein: CASSLMQGGAGELFF
CDR3 DNA: TGTGCCAGCAGCTTAATGCAGGGTGGAGCCGGGGAGCTGTTTTTT

clone size: NA
J gene: TRBJ2-3
V gene: TRBV6-1
D gene: TRBD2
CDR3 protein: CASRPKPSGFTDTQYF
CDR3 DNA: TGTGCCAGCAGACCCAAACCTAGCGGCTTCACAGATACGCAGTATTTT

clone size: many
J gene: TRBJ2-3
V gene: TRBV20-1
D gene: TRBD1
CDR3 protein: CSATGTGRADTQYF
CDR3 DNA: TGCAGTGCTACCGGGACAGGGAGGGCGGATACGCAGTATTTT

clone size: NA
J gene: TRBJ2-2
V gene: TRBV12-3/TRBV12-4
D gene: NA
CDR3 protein: CASSQNRGAGELFF
CDR3 DNA: TGTGCCAGCAGCCAGAACCGGGGCGCCGGGGAGCTGTTTTTT

clone size: many
J gene: TRBJ2-4
V gene: TRBV24-1
D gene: NA
CDR3 protein: CAISNRENKNIQYF
CDR3 DNA: TGTGCCATCTCAAACCGGGAGAACAAAAACATTCAGTACTTC

clone size: few
J gene: TRBJ1-2
V gene: TRBV7-2
D gene: TRBD1
CDR3 protein: CASSLVSAGQGHYGYTF
CDR3 DNA: TGTGCCAGCAGCTTAGTTTCGGCCGGACAGGGGCACTATGGCTACACCTTC

clone size: many
J gene: TRBJ1-1
V gene: TRBV18
D gene: NA
CDR3 protein: CASSPLAEGGGTEAFF
CDR3 DNA: TGTGCCAGCTCACCATTGGCTGAAGGGGGGGGCACTGAAGCTTTCTTT

clone size: few
J gene: TRBJ1-2
V gene: TRBV25-1
D gene: NA
CDR3 protein: CASSVPTFDYGYTF
CDR3 DNA: TGTGCCAGCAGTGTGCCGACTTTCGACTATGGCTACACCTTC

clone size: once
J gene: TRBJ2-1
V gene: TRBV7-6
D gene: TRBD1
CDR3 protein: CASSIGTGGGEQFF
CDR3 DNA: TGTGCCAGCAGCATCGGGACAGGGGGAGGTGAGCAGTTCTTC

clone size: few
J gene: TRBJ1-4
V gene: TRBV10-2
D gene: TRBD1
CDR3 protein: CASRDTGQLNEKLFF
CDR3 DNA: TGCGCCAGCAGGGATACGGGACAGCTTAATGAAAAACTGTTTTTT

clone size: NA
J gene: TRBJ2-3
V gene: TRBV12-3/TRBV12-4
D gene: NA
CDR3 protein: CASSKTMSSTDTQYF
CDR3 DNA: TGTGCCAGCAGTAAAACCATGTCTAGCACAGATACGCAGTATTTT

clone size: NA
J gene: TRBJ2-1
V gene: TRBV5-1
D gene: TRBD1
CDR3 protein: CASSQTGAVGNEQFF
CDR3 DNA: TGCGCCAGCAGCCAGACAGGGGCAGTTGGCAATGAGCAGTTCTTC

clone size: many
J gene: TRBJ2-7
V gene: TRBV24-1
D gene: NA
CDR3 protein: CATSGGNSYEQYF
CDR3 DNA: TGTGCCACCAGTGGAGGAAATTCCTACGAGCAGTACTTC

clone size: medium-sized
J gene: TRBJ2-2
V gene: TRBV7-6
D gene: NA
CDR3 protein: CASSFRRTGELFF
CDR3 DNA: TGTGCCAGCAGCTTCAGACGCACCGGGGAGCTGTTTTTT

clone size: few
J gene: TRBJ1-3
V gene: TRBV11-2
D gene: NA
CDR3 protein: CASSRPGSGNTIYF
CDR3 DNA: TGTGCCAGCAGCCGGCCGGGCTCTGGAAACACCATATATTTT

clone size: many
J gene: TRBJ1-1
V gene: TRBV15
D gene: NA
CDR3 protein: CATSGPMNTEAFF
CDR3 DNA: TGTGCCACCAGCGGTCCCATGAACACTGAAGCTTTCTTT

clone size: NA
J gene: TRBJ2-5
V gene: TRBV29-1
D gene: NA
CDR3 protein: CSVDEQETQYF
CDR3 DNA: TGCAGCGTTGACGAGCAAGAGACCCAGTACTTC

clone size: NA
J gene: TRBJ2-3
V gene: TRBV5-4
D gene: TRBD2
CDR3 protein: CASSTRTSGGAADTQYF
CDR3 DNA: TGTGCCAGCAGCACCCGGACTAGCGGGGGGGCGGCAGATACGCAGTATTTT

clone size: few
J gene: TRBJ2-1
V gene: TRBV11-1
D gene: NA
CDR3 protein: CASSLADRTSYNEQFF
CDR3 DNA: TGTGCCAGCAGCTTAGCAGACAGGACCTCCTACAATGAGCAGTTCTTC

clone size: NA
J gene: TRBJ2-1
V gene: TRBV20-1
D gene: TRBD2
CDR3 protein: CSARVGGGAYEQFF
CDR3 DNA: TGCAGTGCTAGAGTGGGCGGGGGGGCGTATGAGCAGTTCTTC

clone size: NA
J gene: TRBJ2-2
V gene: TRBV7-2
D gene: NA
CDR3 protein: CASSLVGLTGELFF
CDR3 DNA: TGTGCCAGCAGCTTAGTGGGCCTGACCGGGGAGCTGTTTTTT

clone size: NA
J gene: TRBJ1-5
V gene: TRBV9
D gene: NA
CDR3 protein: CASSQFGNSNQPQHF
CDR3 DNA: TGTGCCAGCAGCCAATTCGGTAATAGCAATCAGCCCCAGCATTTT

clone size: many
J gene: TRBJ2-3
V gene: TRBV12-3/TRBV12-4
D gene: NA
CDR3 protein: CASSLPSWGQGGDTQYF
CDR3 DNA: TGTGCCAGCAGTTTGCCCTCTTGGGGCCAGGGCGGCGATACGCAGTATTTT

clone size: many
J gene: TRBJ1-2
V gene: TRBV4-2
D gene: TRBD1
CDR3 protein: CASSQDVIRQGDYGYTF
CDR3 DNA: TGTGCCAGCAGCCAAGATGTCATCAGACAGGGGGACTATGGCTACACCTTC

clone size: many
J gene: TRBJ2-1
V gene: TRBV11-2
D gene: TRBD1
CDR3 protein: CASSITTGGNEQFF
CDR3 DNA: TGTGCCAGCAGCATCACGACAGGGGGGAATGAGCAGTTCTTC

clone size: many
J gene: TRBJ1-1
V gene: TRBV12-3/TRBV12-4
D gene: NA
CDR3 protein: CASSFYPKILSTEAFF
CDR3 DNA: TGTGCCAGCAGTTTCTACCCAAAGATCCTATCCACTGAAGCTTTCTTT

clone size: NA
J gene: TRBJ2-7
V gene: TRBV7-2
D gene: NA
CDR3 protein: CASKYSQGGYEQYF
CDR3 DNA: TGTGCCAGCAAGTACAGTCAGGGGGGGTACGAGCAGTACTTC

clone size: NA
J gene: TRBJ2-4
V gene: TRBV3-1
D gene: TRBD1
CDR3 protein: CASSPHDRENIQYF
CDR3 DNA: TGTGCCAGCAGCCCACATGACAGGGAAAACATTCAGTACTTC

clone size: NA
J gene: TRBJ2-7
V gene: TRBV20-1
D gene: NA
CDR3 protein: CSAPRAGSYEQYF
CDR3 DNA: TGCAGTGCCCCCAGGGCTGGGAGCTACGAGCAGTACTTC

clone size: NA
J gene: TRBJ1-5
V gene: TRBV7-2
D gene: NA
CDR3 protein: CASSLGNTGYQPQHF
CDR3 DNA: TGTGCCAGCAGCTTAGGAAATACAGGGTATCAGCCCCAGCATTTT

clone size: NA
J gene: TRBJ2-7
V gene: TRBV7-9
D gene: TRBD2
CDR3 protein: CASSETGTSGRRESYEQYF
CDR3 DNA: TGTGCCAGCAGCGAGACCGGGACTAGCGGGAGGCGAGAATCCTACGAGCAGTACTTC

clone size: NA
J gene: TRBJ1-1
V gene: TRBV29-1
D gene: NA
CDR3 protein: CSSGGRSTEAFF
CDR3 DNA: TGCAGCTCCGGGGGCAGGAGCACTGAAGCTTTCTTT

clone size: few
J gene: TRBJ2-5
V gene: TRBV12-3/TRBV12-4
D gene: NA
CDR3 protein: CASTLTGEETQYF
CDR3 DNA: TGTGCCAGCACCCTGACAGGTGAAGAGACCCAGTACTTC

clone size: NA
J gene: TRBJ2-1
V gene: TRBV27
D gene: TRBD2
CDR3 protein: CASTRLAGVSYNEQFF
CDR3 DNA: TGTGCCAGCACCCGACTAGCGGGAGTGTCCTACAATGAGCAGTTCTTC

clone size: many
J gene: TRBJ1-1
V gene: TRBV18
D gene: NA
CDR3 protein: CASSPQGLEAFF
CDR3 DNA: TGTGCCAGCTCACCCCAGGGCCTTGAAGCTTTCTTT

clone size: NA
J gene: TRBJ2-5
V gene: TRBV6-1
D gene: TRBD2
CDR3 protein: CASSEEGSGTLGTQYF
CDR3 DNA: TGTGCCAGCAGTGAAGAAGGTAGCGGGACCCTTGGGACCCAGTACTTC